The clone carrying this T cell receptor (beta chain) was found a few times. The record originates from a study of CD8 T cells in ankylosing spondylitis. The CDR3 is 16 amino acids. V lost 4 bases and J lost 5, with 18 bases in between. TCRdb recomputed calls from the 5' RACE reads with MiXCR, one row per CDR3 protein. The data show 350,000 or so distinct CDR3 sequences, 14% to 15% seen once. The sample consisted of blood, either unsorted or a sorted T cell fraction (not recorded which). The chain has TRBV12-3 or TRBV12-4 and TRBJ2-1; tentatively, D is TRBD2 (7 bases). The sequence was collected from a male donor with ankylosing spondylitis or in good health (not recorded which). The CDR3 reads CASSSVGGRLDNEQFF. The DNA for the CDR3 is TGTGCCAGCAGTTCTGTGGGGGGGCGGTTAGACAATGAGCAGTTCTTC.